This T cell receptor beta chain was sequenced during a study of T cell clones after liver transplantation. The wider study: TCRbeta sequencing after a pre-transplant mixed lymphocyte reaction identified graft-donor-reactive clones, later tracked in post-transplant blood. Apart from three HCV-positive recipients, transplants were for non-autoimmune, non-viral reasons.

CDR1 and CDR2 (germline): SGHRS, YFSETQ. CDR3 length: 17 amino acids. Trimming left V 2 bases short and J 4 bases short, with 21 bases between. This clone appeared a few times. Produced via immunoSEQ multiplex PCR; TCRdb's table is partial and in-frame only. There are roughly 72,000 clones in the sample; about 85% occur only once, and approximately 2.1% lies in the top ten. This sequence was found in a human patient who received a liver transplant. Some T cells may originate from the graft donor. The chain employs TRBV5-1 and TRBJ1-1; TRBD1 is a possible D gene (5 bases). The sample in question was CD4+ T cells from blood, obtained 48 months after liver transplant. The DNA for the CDR3 is TGCGCCAGCAGCTTAGGCCCAGCCCATCAGGGTGGCACTGAAGCTTTCTTT. This translates into CASSLGPAHQGGTEAFF.